One sample yielded the 20 T cell receptor beta chains listed below, sequenced in a study of cytomegalovirus exposure and HLA in healthy donors. Clones were sequenced by immunoSEQ multiplex PCR, and TCRdb holds only the in-frame ones, with some missing. The sample records over 110,000 clones, roughly 86% being singletons. Sequenced input: PBMCs. Every receptor here comes from a man aged 18 to 30 in good health and CMV-seropositive.

This chain connects TRBV4-1 to TRBJ1-5; the D gene is possibly TRBD1 (5 bases). Germline V gene lookup returns CDR1 MGHRA and CDR2 YSYEKL. The V end was cut by 0 bases, the J end by 3 bases, with 9 bases between. This CDR3 has 15 amino acids. CDR3 DNA: TGCGCCAGCAGCCAAGAGGGGCAGAACAATCAGCCCCAGCATTTT. It is translated as CASSQEGQNNQPQHF.

The V call is TRBV6-1, the J call TRBJ2-1; D may be TRBD2 (7 bases). Trimming pared 10 bases from V and 5 bases from J, leaving 18 bases between. Germline values: CDR1 MNHNS, CDR2 SASEGT. CDR3 length: 14 amino acids. CDR3 in amino acids: CATIVGGQNNEQFF. The DNA of the CDR3 is TGTGCCACCATTGTGGGGGGGCAGAACAATGAGCAGTTCTTC.

The chain couples TRBV7-8 to TRBJ1-5; 7 nucleotides line up with TRBD1. The CDR3 has 18 residues. V lost 0 bases and J lost 11; bases outside the gene matches: 19. Looked up from germline, CDR1 is SGHVS and CDR2 is FQNEAQ. The CDR3 DNA reads TGTGCCAGCAGCTTAGCGGGGTTGGGGCAGGGGGGCCCGTTAGCCCAGCATTTT. This sequence encodes CASSLAGLGQGGPLAQHF.

The J gene is TRBJ1-5, the V gene TRBV11-2; tentatively, D is TRBD1 (6 bases). The CDR3 is 15 residues long. Trimming left V 1 base short and J 3 bases short, with 10 bases between. CDR1 and CDR2 (germline): SGHAT, FQNNGV. The DNA of the CDR3 is TGTGCCAGCAGCTTAGGAGGACAGAACAATCAGCCCCAGCATTTT. Translation gives CASSLGGQNNQPQHF.

This clone has a handful of counts. This sequence joins TRBV29-1 and TRBJ2-1; 14 nucleotides line up with TRBD2. CDR3 length: 17 amino acids. Losses at the gene ends were 0 bases for V and 7 bases for J; bases not matched to a gene: 8. Germline V CDR1 and CDR2: SQVTM, ANQGSEA. CDR3 nucleotides: TGCAGCGTTGAAGAGGGACTAGCGGGAGAAGGGGCAAATGAGCAGTTCTTC. Translated: CSVEEGLAGEGANEQFF.

CDR3: CASSATGVRNTEAFF. The CDR3 DNA is TGCGCCAGCAGCGCTACAGGGGTTAGGAACACTGAAGCTTTCTTT. V gene TRBV5-1 combines with J gene TRBJ1-1; 7 nucleotides match TRBD1. CDR3 length: 15 amino acids. Trimming removed 4 bases from V and 1 base from J; junction bases left unmatched: 7. Germline CDR1 is SGHRS and CDR2 is YFSETQ.

The V gene is TRBV9, the J gene TRBJ1-1; no reliable D call. The CDR3 length is 15 residues. Deletions cut 4 bases from V and 1 base from J, with 14 bases between. Germline V lookup: CDR1 SGDLS, CDR2 YYNGEE. CDR3 amino acids: CASSPTGIENTEAFF. The DNA for the CDR3 is TGTGCCAGCAGCCCAACCGGGATCGAGAACACTGAAGCTTTCTTT.

The chain uses TRBV27 and TRBJ2-1; 9 bases fit TRBD1. The CDR3 has 16 amino acids. V dropped 2 bases and J dropped 3; count of bases not matched to a gene: 5. Germline V lookup: CDR1 MNHEY, CDR2 SMNVEV (reference sequence). As DNA, the CDR3 is TGTGCCAGCAGTTTAAACCGGGACAGGGTCTACAATGAGCAGTTCTTC. Protein sequence: CASSLNRDRVYNEQFF.

The chain couples TRBV5-4 to TRBJ2-1, with TRBD2 matching 8 bases. Germline CDR1 and CDR2: SGHNT and YYREEE (reference sequence). The CDR3 extends over 16 amino acids. V shed 0 bases, J shed 4 bases, and the junction held 6 bases outside the gene matches. The CDR3: CASSLVAGGLYNEQFF. The DNA of the CDR3 is TGTGCCAGCAGCTTGGTTGCGGGAGGACTATACAATGAGCAGTTCTTC.

The chain recombines TRBV10-3 with TRBJ2-3; no reliable D call. V was pared by 6 bases and J by 14 bases, with 18 bases between. CDR1 and CDR2 (germline): ENHRY, SYGVKD. The CDR3 runs 12 residues. The CDR3 here is CAIRAASASPYF. CDR3 nucleotides: TGTGCCATCAGGGCGGCCAGTGCATCTCCGTATTTT.

The chain recombines TRBV7-6 with TRBJ2-7; D gene unclear. CDR3 length equals 14 residues. The V gene's germline CDR1 is SGHVS and CDR2 FNYEAQ. V gave up 5 bases and J gave up 4 bases, with 15 bases separating them. CDR3 region: CASSPRHLAYEQYF. DNA of the CDR3: TGTGCCAGCAGCCCCAGACATCTGGCATACGAGCAGTACTTC. Looking up the rest from reference TRBV7-6 and TRBJ2-7 gives the full variable domain: GAGVSQSPRYKVTKRGQDVALRCDPISGHVSLYWYRQALGQGPEFLTYFNYEAQQDKSGLPNDRFSAERPEGSISTLTIQRTEQRDSAMYRCASSPRHLAYEQYFGPGTRLTVT.

Notes on this clone: An end of the junction does not agree with germline; a read error may underlie this. The rearrangement uses TRBV7-7 and TRBJ2-7, with 9 bases aligning to TRBD1. The length of the CDR3 is 15 residues. Germline CDR1 is SSHAT and CDR2 is FNYEAQ (reference sequence). The CDR3 sequence: CASSLGTGNWDEQYF. CDR3 DNA sequence: TGTGCTAGCAGCTTAGGGACAGGGAATTGGGACGAGCAGTACTTC.

The chain combines TRBV5-5 with TRBJ2-7; 9 bases line up with TRBD2. This CDR3 has 19 residues. Unmatched junction bases numbered 17, after V lost 3 bases and J lost 1 base. Germline values: CDR1 SGHKS, CDR2 YYEKEE (reference sequence). CDR3 sequence reads: CASSSRRGFLAGASYEQYF. CDR3 bases: TGTGCCAGCAGCTCCCGTCGGGGGTTTTTAGCGGGAGCTTCCTACGAGCAGTACTTC.

The rearrangement links TRBV29-1 to TRBJ1-2, with 7 bases lining up with TRBD1. From germline, CDR1 is SQVTM and CDR2 ANQGSEA. The CDR3 covers 12 residues. The ends lost 6 bases at V and 6 bases at J; junction bases unmatched: 7. The CDR3 protein is CSVIQGRHGYTF. The CDR3 region has the DNA TGCAGCGTAATACAGGGGCGGCATGGCTACACCTTC.

The chain combines TRBV30 with TRBJ1-1, with a weak D call TRBD1 (6 bases). The germline V gene has CDR1 GTSNPN and CDR2 SVGIG (reference sequence). V was clipped by 8 bases and J by 3 bases, with 16 bases between them. The CDR3 runs 13 residues. CDR3 residues: CARKRTGYTEAFF. CDR3 nucleotide sequence: TGTGCCCGGAAAAGAACAGGGTACACTGAAGCTTTCTTT.

The chain carries TRBV5-1 and TRBJ1-6; D perhaps matches TRBD1 (6 bases). Germline V gene sequence: CDR1 SGHRS, CDR2 YFSETQ. V was trimmed by 4 bases and J by 0 bases, leaving 11 bases between them. The CDR3 covers 16 residues. This chain's CDR3 is CASSITGSSYNSPLHF. The CDR3 nucleotides read TGCGCCAGCAGCATTACAGGGAGCTCCTATAATTCACCCCTCCACTTT.

The CDR3 region is CASSSQGGETQYF. CDR3 in DNA: TGTGCCAGCAGCTCCCAGGGAGGTGAGACCCAGTACTTC. The chain employs TRBV7-8 and TRBJ2-5, with TRBD2 as a possible D gene (6 bases). The CDR3 totals 13 residues. Per germline, CDR1 SGHVS and CDR2 FQNEAQ. V gave up 4 bases and J gave up 5 bases, with 11 bases separating them.

V gene TRBV2 combines with J gene TRBJ1-5; weak D call: TRBD1 (5 bases). Trimming pared 6 bases from V and 3 bases from J, leaving 15 bases between. The germline V gene encodes CDR1 SNHLY and CDR2 FYNNEI. The CDR3 is 15 residues long. CDR3 DNA: TGTGCCAGCAGAGTGGATCAGGGTCTCAATCAGCCCCAGCATTTT. Amino acid sequence: CASRVDQGLNQPQHF.

The rearrangement links TRBV9 to TRBJ2-3; 10 bases match TRBD2. V shed 4 bases and J 2 bases; nucleotides not matched to a gene: 10. The germline CDR1 and CDR2 sequences are SGDLS and YYNGEE. The CDR3 is made up of 17 amino acids. The chain's CDR3 is CASSPRLLAGPTDTQYF. The CDR3 DNA sequence: TGTGCCAGCAGCCCCCGCCTACTAGCGGGACCCACAGATACGCAGTATTTT.

This chain links TRBV9 with TRBJ2-7; a weak D match, TRBD1 (6 bases). V was shortened by 4 bases and J by 2 bases, with 16 bases between the two germline ends. This CDR3 has 15 residues. Germline V gene lookup returns CDR1 SGDLS and CDR2 YYNGEE. The chain's CDR3 is CASSQGSLRAYEQYF. DNA of the CDR3: TGTGCCAGCAGCCAGGGGAGCCTTCGAGCCTACGAGCAGTACTTC.